This TCR beta chain was obtained from a study of STAT5B mutations in CD4+ large granular lymphocyte leukemia. Overall study findings and caveats: Without putative leukemic clones, patient CD4-sorted repertoires remained more clonal than healthy CD4+ repertoires.

On this clone: Its antigen is as yet unknown.

Generated by immunoSEQ multiplex PCR, the TCRdb table keeps only in-frame clones and is missing some. The sample yields fewer than 50,000 clones, roughly four fifths seen once. What was sequenced was CD4+ T cells from blood buffy coats. The receptor comes from a human donor in good health.

The CDR3, as DNA: TGTGCCAGCAGTTACCAGTTAACCCAAGAGACCCAGTACTTC. This translates into CASSYQLTQETQYF. V is TRBV6-6 and J is TRBJ2-5; D gene unclear. Germline loops: CDR1 MNHNY, CDR2 SVGAGI (reference sequence). The CDR3 has 14 amino acids. V was pared by 2 bases and J by 1 base, with 8 bases between.